This paragraph reports one T cell receptor (beta chain). This record comes from a study of tumor-infiltrating lymphocytes in localized non-small cell lung cancer. The overall study: Patients included smokers and never-smokers with various histologies, some sampled after neoadjuvant chemotherapy. Resected tumor was paired with non-adjacent uninvolved lung from the same patient.

TCRdb keeps only in-frame clones here, not all; method: immunoSEQ multiplex PCR. Of approximately 7,200 clones listed, over 60% are singletons. CDR3 length: 16 amino acids. CDR1 and CDR2 from the germline V gene are SGHTA and FQGTGA. With 1 base removed from V and 4 bases from J, the gap between germline ends came to 14 bases. The chain couples TRBV7-3 to TRBJ2-1, with D hard to call. Sample: lung tumor tissue. The sequence was collected from a human donor with non-small cell lung cancer. CDR3 bases: TGTGCCAGCAGCTTAAACCCAGGAACTCAATACAATGAGCAGTTCTTC. It is translated as CASSLNPGTQYNEQFF.